Included here is one TCR beta chain sequence, with context. As yet, its antigen is unknown. The data originate from a study of shared clonotypes between healthy human individuals. Study-wide points: Having only a few donors restricted how much genetic and exposure-history diversity was captured.

Each cell subset's genomic DNA was divided evenly among several immunoSEQ plates. Each PCR replicate from the sorted subsets contained about 200 ng DNA, which is 30,000 or so T cell genomes. Authors' data handling: ImmunoSEQ yielded junction-only sequences lacking quality scores, so filtering differed. Sequenced by immunoSEQ multiplex PCR; TCRdb stores in-frame clones only, minus some. Clone size and the V and J calls come from that table; the DNA yielded D and trimming. Of some 2 million clones listed, about 95% were seen once; the top ten hold approximately 1.2%. The length of the CDR3 is 14 residues. V was clipped by 2 bases and J by 1 base, with 8 bases between them. Germline CDR1 is SEHNR and CDR2 is FQNEAQ (reference sequence). Naive CD8 isolation took CD45RO-negative cells positively selected for CCR7 and excluded terminally differentiated effector memory CD45RA+ cells.

The chain uses TRBV7-9 and TRBJ1-1; D not certain. The sequencing input was naive CD8+ T cells sorted from blood. This TCR came from a man aged 18 to 35 in good health. The CDR3 sequence is CASSLFDWNTEAFF. CDR3 nucleotides: TGTGCCAGCAGCTTATTTGACTGGAACACTGAAGCTTTCTTT.